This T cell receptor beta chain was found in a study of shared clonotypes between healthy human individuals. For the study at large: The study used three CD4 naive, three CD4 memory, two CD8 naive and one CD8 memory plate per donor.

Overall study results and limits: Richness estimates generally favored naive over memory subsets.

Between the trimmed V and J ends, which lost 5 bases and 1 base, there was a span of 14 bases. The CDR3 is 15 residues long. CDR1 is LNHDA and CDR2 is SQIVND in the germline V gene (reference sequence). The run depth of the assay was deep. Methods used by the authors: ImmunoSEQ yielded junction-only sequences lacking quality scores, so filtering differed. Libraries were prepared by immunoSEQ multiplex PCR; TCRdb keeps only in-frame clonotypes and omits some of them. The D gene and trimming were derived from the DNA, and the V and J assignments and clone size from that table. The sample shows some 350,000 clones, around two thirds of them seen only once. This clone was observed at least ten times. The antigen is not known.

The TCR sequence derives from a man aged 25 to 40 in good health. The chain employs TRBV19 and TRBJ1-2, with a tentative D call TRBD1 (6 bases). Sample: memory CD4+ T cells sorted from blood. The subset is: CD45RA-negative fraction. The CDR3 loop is CASSSGQTYNYGYTF. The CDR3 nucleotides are TGTGCCAGTAGTTCAGGACAGACATATAACTATGGCTACACCTTC.